The 16 T cell receptor beta chains listed next were all sequenced from one sample in a study of CD8 T cells in Susac syndrome. When the RNA was reverse transcribed, random hexamers were used with an input of roughly 0.45 to 1 ug. TCRdb reprocessed the immunoSEQ multiplex PCR reads via MiXCR and lists one record per CDR3 protein. The profile shows 200,000 to 250,000 distinct CDR3 sequences, approximately 95% of them singletons. Sequencing input: CD4+ T cells from PBMCs. These receptors came from a human donor with multiple sclerosis.

This chain joins TRBV21-1 and TRBJ2-1; TRBD2, as called in the table, went unchecked against the DNA. TRBV21-1 is a pseudogene locus. This CDR3 contains 12 residues. CDR3 amino acids: CAKDKRCYEQFF. In nucleotides, the CDR3 is TGTGCCAAAGACAAGCGGTGTTATGAGCAGTTCTTC.

V and J are TRBV19 and TRBJ1-3, with unresolved D. The CDR3 totals 13 residues. Germline V gives CDR1 LNHDA, CDR2 SQIVND (reference sequence). V lost 7 bases and J 4 bases, leaving 11 bases between the germline ends. The CDR3 DNA reads TGTGCCAGTACCCTGGGCGTGGGAAACACCATATATTTT. Its translation: CASTLGVGNTIYF.

The chain is built from TRBV3-1 and TRBJ2-3; 9 nucleotides line up with TRBD2. The length of the CDR3 is 16 residues. Unmatched junction bases numbered 6, after V lost 5 bases and J lost 0 bases. CDR1 and CDR2 (germline): LGHDT, YNNKEL (reference sequence). The CDR3 DNA reads as TGTGCCAGCAGCTCAGGCGGGGGGGCAAGCACAGATACGCAGTATTTT. Its translation: CASSSGGGASTDTQYF.

This chain connects TRBV6-1 to TRBJ1-5; 7 nucleotides align to TRBD1. The CDR3 spans 16 residues. Germline V CDR1 and CDR2: MNHNS, SASEGT. After removal of 4 bases from V and 5 bases from J, the junction contained 11 bases not matched to a gene. In nucleotides, the CDR3 is TGTGCCAGCAGTGCCCTTAGGGGCAGGGGGGATCAGCCCCAGCATTTT. Its protein is CASSALRGRGDQPQHF.

This chain uses TRBV29-1 with TRBJ1-1; D is unclear. The CDR3 is 12 residues long. The V and J ends lost 3 bases and 5 bases respectively, with 10 bases between them. Germline lookup yields CDR1 SQVTM and CDR2 ANQGSEA. The CDR3 region is CSVDPAGTEAFF. CDR3 coding DNA: TGCAGCGTTGATCCCGCGGGGACTGAAGCTTTCTTT.

This chain uses TRBV3-1 with TRBJ1-6, with TRBD1 identical over 7 bases. From germline, CDR1 is LGHDT and CDR2 YNNKEL (reference sequence). The CDR3 runs to 15 residues. V gave up 0 bases and J gave up 13 bases; unmatched junction bases: 9. CDR3 DNA sequence: TGTGCCAGCAGCCAAGATACCACAGGGGTAACCCCCCTCCACTTT. As protein: CASSQDTTGVTPLHF. Supplemented by reference TRBV3-1 and TRBJ1-6, the full variable domain reads DTAVSQTPKYLVTQMGNDKSIKCEQNLGHDTMYWYKQDSKKFLKIMFSYNNKELIINETVPNRFSPKSPDKAHLNLHINSLELGDSAVYFCASSQDTTGVTPLHFGNGTRLTVT.

CDR3 region: CSVQDATNEKLFF. The CDR3 nucleotides read TGCAGCGTCCAGGATGCAACTAATGAAAAACTGTTTTTT. This rearrangement joins TRBV29-1 to TRBJ1-4; D not certain. The CDR3 loop spans 13 amino acids. Trimming took 6 bases from V and 0 from J, leaving 8 bases between them. In germline, CDR1 is SQVTM, CDR2 ANQGSEA.

The rearrangement links TRBV20-1 to TRBJ2-3, with 12 nucleotides matching TRBD2. With 0 bases clipped from V and 1 base from J, the junction kept 2 bases outside the gene matches. Looked up from germline, CDR1 is DFQATT and CDR2 is SNEGSKA (reference sequence). The CDR3 sequence is 16 residues long. This chain's CDR3 is CSARDRTSGGTDTQYF. The DNA of the CDR3 is TGCAGTGCTAGAGATAGGACTAGCGGGGGCACAGATACGCAGTATTTT.

This clonotype was picked up one time. The chain has TRBV27 and TRBJ1-1; TRBD1 matches 10 bases. This CDR3 region has 12 residues. The V gene's germline CDR1 is MNHEY and CDR2 SMNVEV (reference sequence). J gave up 10 bases and V 5 bases, and 4 bases lay outside the gene matches. CDR3 coding DNA: TGTGCCAGCAGTCTGACAGGGGGCCGAGCTTTCTTT. This sequence encodes CASSLTGGRAFF.

CDR3 in DNA: TGCGCCAGCAGCCAAGCTACGGGACTCTATAATTCACCCCTCCACTTT. It codes for CASSQATGLYNSPLHF. This chain uses TRBV4-1 with TRBJ1-6; TRBD1 might be the D (5 bases). In germline, CDR1 is MGHRA, CDR2 YSYEKL. Trimming left V 1 base short and J 3 bases short, with 10 bases between. There are 16 residues in the CDR3.

V and J are TRBV20-1 and TRBJ1-5; 9 bases line up with TRBD1. V trimming: 5 bases; J trimming: 7 bases; junction bases outside the gene matches: 9. The germline V gene has CDR1 DFQATT and CDR2 SNEGSKA (reference sequence). The CDR3 consists of 14 residues. The CDR3 loop reads CSAGKQGARQPQHF. CDR3 coding DNA: TGCAGTGCTGGGAAACAGGGGGCTAGGCAGCCCCAGCATTTT.

This clonotype appeared a single time. V gene TRBV7-3 combines with J gene TRBJ1-1; TRBD1 matches at 7 bases. Germline loops: CDR1 SGHTA, CDR2 FQGTGA. Trimming removed 2 bases from V and 3 bases from J; junction bases left unmatched: 18. CDR3 size: 19 residues. CDR3: CASSLGRPERGRLDTEAFF. The CDR3 region has the DNA TGTGCCAGCAGCTTAGGTCGGCCGGAGAGGGGGCGCTTGGACACTGAAGCTTTCTTT.

V and J are TRBV12-3 or TRBV12-4 and TRBJ2-5, with 7 bases lining up with TRBD1. This CDR3 is built from 14 residues. J was trimmed by 2 bases and V by 5 bases; bases with no gene match: 5. As DNA, the CDR3 is TGTGCCAGCAGTGCGGTCAGGGGGCAAGAGACCCAGTACTTC. This gives the protein CASSAVRGQETQYF.

CDR3 DNA sequence: TGTGCCAGCAGCGCACGACAGGATTTTTCCTACAATGAGCAGTTCTTC. Translating gives CASSARQDFSYNEQFF. The rearrangement joins TRBV11-2 to TRBJ2-1; D possibly corresponds to TRBD1 (6 bases). CDR1 and CDR2 from the germline V gene are SGHAT and FQNNGV. This CDR3 region has 16 residues. The germline V and J ends were trimmed by 5 bases and 1 base, with 15 bases remaining between them.

In this sample, this clonotype turned up once. The chain combines TRBV12-3 or TRBV12-4 with TRBJ2-4; D remains ambiguous. This CDR3 has 15 residues. V was trimmed by 4 bases and J by 1 base, leaving 11 bases between them. CDR3 sequence reads: CASSYVSGAKNIQYF. CDR3 bases: TGTGCCAGCAGTTATGTCTCCGGGGCCAAAAACATTCAGTACTTC.

The chain is built from TRBV24-1 and TRBJ2-1; D is uncertain. CDR3 size: 13 residues. Trimming removed 5 bases from V and 6 bases from J, with 10 bases in between. Germline CDR1 reads KGHDR; CDR2 reads SFDVKD. For the CDR3, the DNA is TGTGCCACCAGTGGTGCTGCCCCCAATGAGCAGTTCTTC. It yields the protein CATSGAAPNEQFF.